This T cell receptor (beta chain) was captured by sequencing in a study of shared clonotypes between healthy human individuals. Donation came from healthy HIV-negative adults that had no recent acute infections or vaccinations. Among the donors, all were Caucasian adults who lived in Nashville, Tennessee. Genomic DNA of each subset was evenly split across several immunoSEQ plates. Libraries were prepared by immunoSEQ multiplex PCR; TCRdb keeps only in-frame clonotypes and omits some of them. The data contain more than 550,000 clones, 55% to 75% of them singletons. Germline CDR1 is MDHEN and CDR2 is SYDVKM. This CDR3 has 13 amino acids.

This rearrangement joins TRBV28 to TRBJ2-5; TRBD1 matches 7 bases. The J call may be incorrect, as the DNA end agrees better with TRBJ2-7. The sequence was obtained from a woman aged 25 to 39 in good health. Sequenced input: memory CD4+ T cells sorted from blood. The subset: CD45RA-negative fraction. CDR3 in DNA: TGTGCCAGCAGACTCGGGACAGTTAGCGAGCAGTACTTC. It encodes CASRLGTVSEQYF.